The sequence of this TCR beta chain was determined in a study of OX40 agonist ivuxolimab in advanced cancers. Overall study context: Antecedent anti-PD-1, anti-PD-L1 or anti-CTLA-4 therapy was permissible, with about 40% having received some.

Points on this clone: The antigen is unknown.

Sequencing used immunoSEQ multiplex PCR; TCRdb keeps in-frame clones, though not all of them. The sample records 35,000 to 40,000 clones, 82% being singletons. Study conclusions and caveats: In the 0.1 to 3.0 mg/kg range, CD4+ and CD8+ blood T cells had expanded clonally by week 6. In the expanded peripheral T cells, antigen specificity was never determined. People who partly responded at 0.1-3.0 mg/kg had some of the least clonal expansion seen.

This CDR3 comprises 12 residues. The germline V gene has CDR1 MNHNS and CDR2 SASEGT. The junction had 8 bases not matched to a gene; V was cut back by 5 bases and J by 11 bases. The specimen was CD4+ or CD8+ T cells sorted from blood, collected in a trial of the OX40 agonist ivuxolimab. The rearrangement uses TRBV6-1 and TRBJ2-5; 7 bases agree with TRBD2. This clonotype was sampled from an adult with an advanced solid tumor such as melanoma, head and neck, liver or kidney cancer. In DNA form, the CDR3 reads TGTGCCAGCAGTAAGGCTGGGGGGGAGCAGTACTTC. Translated: CASSKAGGEQYF.